Following are 32 T cell receptor beta chains from one sample sequenced in a study of response to subunit inactivated influenza vaccine. Each CDR3 protein gets one entry after TCRdb re-called the RT-PCR reads with MiXCR. Of 500,000 to 600,000 distinct CDR3 sequences in the sample, approximately 7.7% were seen once. The sequencing used PBMCs from blood, collected around 25 months after vaccination. These receptors all come from a man aged 45 to 75 who received an inactivated influenza vaccine.

The V and J genes are TRBV10-3 and TRBJ1-2; 7 nucleotides match TRBD1. CDR3 length equals 14 residues. In germline, CDR1 is ENHRY, CDR2 SYGVKD. V shed 2 bases and J 5 bases; nucleotides not matched to a gene: 5. The CDR3 region has the DNA TGTGCCATCAGTGAGAAGGGGGCGGGGTATGGCTACACCTTC. As protein: CAISEKGAGYGYTF.

This clonotype was observed many times. J is TRBJ2-5 and V is TRBV6-5; 8 nucleotides match TRBD1. Germline CDR1 reads MNHEY; CDR2 reads SVGAGI. V lost 6 bases and J lost 10; bases outside the gene matches: 4. The CDR3 loop spans 11 amino acids. The DNA of the CDR3 is TGTGCCAGCAGCAACAGGGGGTACCAGTACTTC. Residues: CASSNRGYQYF.

The table lists this clonotype with a few counts. The V gene is TRBV4-1, the J gene TRBJ1-5; 7 bases are a match to TRBD1. Looked up from germline, CDR1 is MGHRA and CDR2 is YSYEKL. The ends lost 0 bases at V and 9 bases at J; junction bases unmatched: 2. This CDR3 is built from 13 residues. CDR3 region: CASSQDRDRPQHF. The DNA for the CDR3 is TGCGCCAGCAGCCAAGACCGGGACAGGCCCCAGCATTTT.

This clonotype showed up many times. The chain uses TRBV2 and TRBJ2-7, with a tentative D call TRBD1 (5 bases). CDR1 SNHLY and CDR2 FYNNEI come from the germline V gene. The CDR3 sequence is 14 residues long. The V and J ends lost 8 bases and 5 bases respectively, with 19 bases between them. CDR3 coding DNA: TGTGCCAGCTCTCCCTATGGGGCCTTAAACGAGCAGTACTTC. This codes for CASSPYGALNEQYF.

This clonotype was observed a few times. The V call is TRBV7-2, the J call TRBJ2-3; TRBD1 agrees at 9 bases. V gave up 5 bases and J gave up 1 base; unmatched junction bases: 7. This CDR3 comprises 16 residues. CDR1 is SGHTA, CDR2 FQGNSA, per germline. The CDR3 DNA sequence: TGTGCCAGCAGCGTAACAGGGGGCGCTGGCACAGATACGCAGTATTTT. Protein: CASSVTGGAGTDTQYF.

The J gene is TRBJ2-1, the V gene TRBV11-2; 11 bases line up with TRBD1. CDR3 size: 16 residues. Trimming cost V 4 bases and J 6 bases; bases outside gene matches: 8. Looked up from germline, CDR1 is SGHAT and CDR2 is FQNNGV. CDR3 nucleotides: TGTGCCAGCAGCTCGACATGGGGACAGGGGGTCAATGAGCAGTTCTTC. Protein product: CASSSTWGQGVNEQFF.

In its sample, this clonotype was seen a few times. This sequence joins TRBV24-1 and TRBJ2-1; 11 bases map to TRBD1. The CDR3 runs 16 residues. CDR1 and CDR2 from the germline V gene are KGHDR and SFDVKD. V was clipped by 1 base and J by 5 bases; unmatched bases: 3. Here the CDR3 DNA reads TGTGCCACCAGTGATTTACGGACAGGGGGCCACAATGAGCAGTTCTTC. This sequence encodes CATSDLRTGGHNEQFF.

The chain carries TRBV20-1 and TRBJ1-6; D possibly corresponds to TRBD1 (6 bases). Germline CDR1 is DFQATT and CDR2 is SNEGSKA (reference sequence). Trimming pared 6 bases from V and 7 bases from J, leaving 13 bases between. This CDR3 has 13 amino acids. CDR3 nucleotides: TGCAGTGCCCAAGGACAGCCGAATTCACCCCTCCACTTT. Translated, it gives CSAQGQPNSPLHF.

The chain employs TRBV28 and TRBJ2-5, with 7 bases fitting TRBD1. Trimming cost V 6 bases and J 2 bases; bases outside gene matches: 9. The germline V gene has CDR1 MDHEN and CDR2 SYDVKM. This CDR3 is 15 amino acids long. The CDR3 region has the DNA TGTGCCAGCAGAGAGACAGGGAGAGCTCAAGAGACCCAGTACTTC. Its protein product is CASRETGRAQETQYF. The full variable domain, in which reference TRBV28 and TRBJ2-5 provide the parts outside the CDR3, is DVKVTQSSRYLVKRTGEKVFLECVQDMDHENMFWYRQDPGLGLRLIYFSYDVKMKEKGDIPEGYSVSREKKERFSLILESASTNQTSMYLCASRETGRAQETQYFGPGTRLLVL.

By proportion, this clonotype is medium-sized (0.01 to 0.1%). This chain joins TRBV29-1 and TRBJ2-3; possibly TRBD1 for D (6 bases). V was clipped by 7 bases and J by 1 base, with 15 bases between them. This CDR3 comprises 14 residues. The germline gives CDR1 SQVTM, CDR2 ANQGSEA. The CDR3 reads CSANRDRGTDTQYF. The DNA of the CDR3 is TGCAGCGCCAACAGGGATCGAGGCACAGATACGCAGTATTTT.

The chain combines TRBV21-1 with TRBJ2-4; TRBD2, the table's D call, was not compared with the DNA. TRBV21-1 represents a pseudogene. This CDR3 has 14 amino acids. CDR3 DNA: TGTGCCAGCAGCAACGGAGGGCTCAAAAACATTCAGTACTTC. Its protein product is CASSNGGLKNIQYF.

This clonotype was observed many times. The DNA of the CDR3 is TGTGCCAGCAGTAATCCAGGGGCCCTCTCTGGAAACACCATATATTTT. The encoded protein is CASSNPGALSGNTIYF. The J gene is TRBJ1-3, the V gene TRBV6-1; D might be TRBD1 (6 bases). The CDR3 totals 16 residues. In germline, CDR1 is MNHNS, CDR2 SASEGT. V was cut by 5 bases and J by 0 bases, with 14 bases left in between.

V gene TRBV27 combines with J gene TRBJ2-5; TRBD1 agrees at 11 bases. The ends lost 4 bases at V and 9 bases at J; junction bases unmatched: 10. Per the germline V gene, CDR1 is MNHEY and CDR2 is SMNVEV (reference sequence). The CDR3 runs 15 residues. The CDR3 here is CASSSLPGTGGPQYF. CDR3 bases: TGTGCCAGCAGTTCCCTTCCCGGGACAGGGGGGCCCCAGTACTTC.

The J gene is TRBJ2-7, the V gene TRBV18; 10 bases map to TRBD1. In germline, CDR1 is KGHSH, CDR2 LQKENI. The CDR3 length is 15 residues. Losses at the gene ends were 2 bases for V and 7 bases for J; bases not matched to a gene: 8. The CDR3 reads CASSPKTGTGVEQYF. CDR3 nucleotide sequence: TGTGCCAGCTCACCAAAGACCGGGACAGGGGTTGAGCAGTACTTC.

V is TRBV20-1 and J is TRBJ2-6, with unresolved D. With 6 bases removed from V and 4 bases from J, the gap between germline ends came to 19 bases. The CDR3 extends over 16 amino acids. Germline CDR1 and CDR2: DFQATT and SNEGSKA (reference sequence). CDR3 amino acids: CSALRTPRRGANVLTF. The CDR3 DNA is TGCAGTGCCCTTCGGACCCCCAGGAGAGGGGCCAACGTCCTGACTTTC.

This clonotype has at least ten counts. The chain recombines TRBV10-3 with TRBJ2-1; TRBD2 aligns across 7 bases. Losses at the gene ends were 2 bases for V and 6 bases for J; bases not matched to a gene: 1. Germline V gene sequence: CDR1 ENHRY, CDR2 SYGVKD. This CDR3 is 13 amino acids long. CDR3 protein: CAISEIAGNEQFF. CDR3 DNA: TGTGCCATCAGTGAGATAGCGGGCAATGAGCAGTTCTTC.

Remarks on this clonotype: Without the conserved terminal phenylalanine or tryptophan, this CDR3 likely stems from a read error. This chain links TRBV5-1 with TRBJ2-7, with D perhaps matching TRBD2 (6 bases). The V end lost 5 bases, the J end lost 2 bases, and 14 bases lay between the germline ends. Germline values: CDR1 SGHRS, CDR2 YFSETQ. The CDR3 runs to 14 residues. The chain's CDR3 is CASSPGGVTYEQYY. In DNA, the CDR3 is TGCGCCAGCAGTCCCGGAGGGGTTACCTACGAGCAGTACTAC.

This clonotype was recorded a few times. The chain links TRBV28 to TRBJ2-5, with a possible D match to TRBD1 (5 bases). This CDR3 is built from 16 residues. The V end lost 5 bases, the J end lost 5 bases, and 21 bases lay between the germline ends. Germline lookup yields CDR1 MDHEN and CDR2 SYDVKM. For the CDR3, the DNA is TGTGCCAGCAGTCCCCTAGACCCTAGGGGATGGGAGACCCAGTACTTC. It yields the protein CASSPLDPRGWETQYF. Full variable domain (missing parts from reference TRBV28 and TRBJ2-5): DVKVTQSSRYLVKRTGEKVFLECVQDMDHENMFWYRQDPGLGLRLIYFSYDVKMKEKGDIPEGYSVSREKKERFSLILESASTNQTSMYLCASSPLDPRGWETQYFGPGTRLLVL.

This clonotype is a singleton in its sample. It is unclear where the CDR3 begins or ends on the DNA, so no DNA is shown, and the CDR3 is as TCRdb lists it. The V gene is TRBV5-1, the J gene TRBJ2-3; the table's D call of TRBD2 was not tested on the DNA. The CDR3 spans 16 amino acids, including both terminal residues. The germline V gene has CDR1 SGHRS and CDR2 YFSETQ. The CDR3 region is CASSPGLAGAQIRSIF.

The V gene is TRBV4-2, the J gene TRBJ2-5; 10 nucleotides line up with TRBD2. Per germline, CDR1 LGHNA and CDR2 YNFKEQ. The length of the CDR3 is 18 residues. V gave up 0 bases and J gave up 1 base; unmatched junction bases: 8. The CDR3 DNA sequence: TGTGCCAGCAGCCAAGAACTAGCGGGGACTACTCTCCAAGAGACCCAGTACTTC. It codes for CASSQELAGTTLQETQYF.

This clonotype has at least ten counts. The chain joins TRBV12-3 or TRBV12-4 to TRBJ1-1, with D uncertain. This CDR3 contains 13 residues. Trimming took 5 bases from V and 0 from J, leaving 7 bases between them. Here the CDR3 reads CASSENMNTEAFF. The CDR3 DNA sequence: TGTGCCAGCAGTGAAAACATGAACACTGAAGCTTTCTTT.

This clonotype was detected ten times or more. The rearrangement joins TRBV29-1 to TRBJ2-1, with 9 bases matching TRBD2. V was clipped by 7 bases and J by 1 base; unmatched bases: 5. From germline, CDR1 is SQVTM and CDR2 ANQGSEA. CDR3 size: 14 residues. The CDR3 bases are TGCAGCGCCCGACTAGCGGAATCCTACAATGAGCAGTTCTTC. Residues: CSARLAESYNEQFF.

This clonotype was seen a handful of times. The chain carries TRBV5-1 and TRBJ2-5, with 14 positions matching TRBD2. Germline V gives CDR1 SGHRS, CDR2 YFSETQ. The CDR3 totals 15 residues. The ends lost 5 bases at V and 4 bases at J; junction bases unmatched: 4. CDR3 in amino acids: CASRPGTSGGETQYF. The DNA for the CDR3 is TGCGCCAGCAGACCCGGGACTAGCGGGGGAGAGACCCAGTACTTC.

The gene calls are TRBV11-2 and TRBJ1-5; D gene unclear. V gave up 5 bases and J gave up 4 bases, with 18 bases separating them. The CDR3 spans 16 residues. Germline V gene data show CDR1 as SGHAT and CDR2 as FQNNGV. The CDR3 reads CASSPKVGRRNQPQHF. The CDR3 nucleotides are TGTGCCAGCAGCCCAAAAGTCGGCAGACGAAATCAGCCCCAGCATTTT.

The rearrangement uses TRBV5-1 and TRBJ2-7; TRBD2 is a possible D gene (6 bases). CDR3 length: 16 residues. Germline values: CDR1 SGHRS, CDR2 YFSETQ. The V end was cut by 1 base, the J end by 2 bases, with 16 bases between. DNA for the CDR3: TGCGCCAGCAGCTTGTTAGAGGCTAGCGATGCCTACGAGCAGTACTTC. Residues: CASSLLEASDAYEQYF.

Concerning this clonotype: A much larger clone differs from this one at a single base, so this may be a read error. The chain couples TRBV4-3 to TRBJ2-1; D not resolved. The CDR3 has 15 residues. In germline, CDR1 is LGHNA, CDR2 YSLEER. V shed 0 bases and J shed 2 bases, with 8 bases lying between them. CDR3: CASSQETTAYNEQFF. CDR3 coding DNA: TGCGCCAGCAGCCAAGAAACCACGGCCTACAATGAGCAGTTCTTC.

The chain uses TRBV10-3 and TRBJ2-5, with 8 bases lining up with TRBD2. Germline V lookup: CDR1 ENHRY, CDR2 SYGVKD. The ends lost 0 bases at V and 5 bases at J; junction bases unmatched: 8. The CDR3 covers 16 residues. CDR3: CAISESGSGALETQYF. As DNA, the CDR3 is TGTGCCATCAGTGAGTCAGGTAGCGGGGCCTTGGAGACCCAGTACTTC.

This clonotype was detected only a few times. The chain links TRBV20-1 to TRBJ2-7; D tentatively fits TRBD1 or TRBD2 (6 bases each). This CDR3 is 14 amino acids long. Trimming removed 3 bases from V and 7 bases from J, with 19 bases in between. Germline V gives CDR1 DFQATT, CDR2 SNEGSKA (reference sequence). The CDR3 protein is CSARVGGNILEQYF. In nucleotides, the CDR3 is TGCAGTGCTAGGGTCGGGGGCAACATTTTGGAGCAGTACTTC.

This chain uses TRBV12-3 or TRBV12-4 with TRBJ2-1; D is unresolved. There are 13 residues in the CDR3. V gave up 5 bases and J gave up 9 bases, with 14 bases separating them. CDR3 sequence reads: CASSPWLQAEQFF. CDR3 nucleotides: TGTGCCAGCAGTCCCTGGCTCCAAGCTGAGCAGTTCTTC.

This clonotype was counted ten times or more. J is TRBJ2-2 and V is TRBV6-1; no clear D. Trimming pared 5 bases from V and 3 bases from J, leaving 7 bases between. Germline loops: CDR1 MNHNS, CDR2 SASEGT. This CDR3 has 13 residues. CDR3 DNA sequence: TGTGCCAGCAGTCCAGACTACACCGGGGAGCTGTTTTTT. As protein: CASSPDYTGELFF.

This clonotype was found once. The rearrangement links TRBV20-1 to TRBJ2-5, with a weak D call TRBD1 (6 bases). Germline V lookup: CDR1 DFQATT, CDR2 SNEGSKA (reference sequence). The V gene lost 3 bases and the J gene lost 2 bases, with 16 bases spanning the gap. The CDR3 runs to 15 residues. CDR3 coding DNA: TGCAGTGCTAGGCCGTTTGGGGGCGGGCAAGAGACCCAGTACTTC. It yields the protein CSARPFGGGQETQYF.

The chain joins TRBV3-1 to TRBJ2-7; a possible D gene is TRBD2 (5 bases). CDR3 length equals 14 residues. Germline values: CDR1 LGHDT, CDR2 YNNKEL (reference sequence). V was cut by 2 bases and J by 2 bases, with 10 bases left in between. The CDR3 DNA reads as TGTGCCAGCAGCCAACTGGGAGTCCCCTACGAGCAGTACTTC. Translating gives CASSQLGVPYEQYF.